The rows below give T cell receptor beta chains drawn from one sample of a study of blood T cell repertoires in COVID-19. Clones were sequenced by immunoSEQ multiplex PCR, and TCRdb holds only the in-frame ones, with some missing. Of a few hundred thousand clones listed, around 86% are singletons. Source material: peripheral blood. The receptors come from a woman younger than 45 with active or convalescent COVID-19. Each CDR3 is given with its conserved first and last residue. A D gene is named only where the DNA matches it firmly. Some rows have no size entry. The others give once, few or many, or a class for an expanded clone.

abundance: once; v_gene: TRBV13; d_gene: TRBD1; j_gene: TRBJ2-5; CDR3nt: TGTGCCAGCAGCTCCCCCGGACAGGGAAGGGAAGAGACCCAGTACTTC; CDR3aa: CASSSPGQGREETQYF
abundance: NA; v_gene: TRBV19; d_gene: TRBD1; j_gene: TRBJ2-2; CDR3nt: TGTGCCAGTACCCCGGACAGGGGTGGCACCGGGGAGCTGTTTTTT; CDR3aa: CASTPDRGGTGELFF
abundance: NA; v_gene: TRBV5-4; d_gene: NA; j_gene: TRBJ2-2; CDR3nt: TGTGCCAGCAGCTTGGGCCAACCACCGGCCGGGGAGCTGTTTTTT; CDR3aa: CASSLGQPPAGELFF
abundance: once; v_gene: TRBV11-1; d_gene: NA; j_gene: TRBJ1-1; CDR3nt: TGTGCCAGCGAAAGAACCGGGGTAGGCACTGAAGCTTTCTTT; CDR3aa: CASERTGVGTEAFF
abundance: NA; v_gene: TRBV2; d_gene: NA; j_gene: TRBJ1-2; CDR3nt: TGTGCCAGCGCACAGGGCCCGGATTATGGCTACACCTTC; CDR3aa: CASAQGPDYGYTF
abundance: NA; v_gene: TRBV11-2; d_gene: NA; j_gene: TRBJ1-2; CDR3nt: TGTGCCAGCAGCCCGGACACCTCTCCCGATGGCTACACCTTC; CDR3aa: CASSPDTSPDGYTF
abundance: NA; v_gene: TRBV7-6; d_gene: TRBD2; j_gene: TRBJ2-7; CDR3nt: TGTGCCAGCAGCTTAGAACTAGCGGGGGGGTCTGCCGAGCAGTACTTC; CDR3aa: CASSLELAGGSAEQYF
abundance: NA; v_gene: TRBV19; d_gene: NA; j_gene: TRBJ2-3; CDR3nt: TGTGCCAGTAGTATCGGCGGAACAGATACGCAGTATTTT; CDR3aa: CASSIGGTDTQYF
abundance: NA; v_gene: TRBV28; d_gene: TRBD2; j_gene: TRBJ2-7; CDR3nt: TGTGCCAGCAGTTCTACTAGCGGGGCCCACTCCTACGAGCAGTACTTC; CDR3aa: CASSSTSGAHSYEQYF
abundance: few; v_gene: TRBV5-1; d_gene: TRBD1; j_gene: TRBJ2-1; CDR3nt: TGCGCCAGCAGCAGCCCCGGGACAGGGGGAATTAGCTCCTACAATGAGCAGTTCTTC; CDR3aa: CASSSPGTGGISSYNEQFF
abundance: NA; v_gene: TRBV5-1; d_gene: NA; j_gene: TRBJ2-3; CDR3nt: TGCGCCAGCAGGGACTTTGCAGATACGCAGTATTTT; CDR3aa: CASRDFADTQYF
abundance: NA; v_gene: TRBV9; d_gene: NA; j_gene: TRBJ2-2; CDR3nt: TGTGCCAGCAGCGTAGCTTCAGGAACCGGGGAGCTGTTTTTT; CDR3aa: CASSVASGTGELFF
abundance: NA; v_gene: TRBV30; d_gene: NA; j_gene: TRBJ1-2; CDR3nt: TGTGCCTGGAGTCCATGGCGGGAGGTTTTTGGCTACACCTTC; CDR3aa: CAWSPWREVFGYTF
abundance: NA; v_gene: TRBV2; d_gene: NA; j_gene: TRBJ1-6; CDR3nt: TGTGCCAGCAGTAGAGACAGTTGGGGAAATTCACCCCTCCACTTT; CDR3aa: CASSRDSWGNSPLHF
abundance: NA; v_gene: TRBV7-2; d_gene: NA; j_gene: TRBJ1-1; CDR3nt: TGTGCCAGCAGCCTCGCTCCACAGACGAACACTGAAGCTTTCTTT; CDR3aa: CASSLAPQTNTEAFF
abundance: NA; v_gene: TRBV5-6; d_gene: NA; j_gene: TRBJ1-1; CDR3nt: TGTGCCAGCAGCTTTAAGGGGCGCAGTTCAACTGAAGCTTTCTTT; CDR3aa: CASSFKGRSSTEAFF
abundance: NA; v_gene: TRBV21-1; d_gene: NA; j_gene: TRBJ1-2; CDR3nt: TGTGCCAGCAGCAAAGGGGGGGGCCCCTATGGCTACACCTTC; CDR3aa: CASSKGGGPYGYTF
abundance: NA; v_gene: TRBV6-5; d_gene: NA; j_gene: TRBJ1-3; CDR3nt: TGTGCCAGCAGTTACTGGACAGCGGGACATGGAAACACCATATATTTT; CDR3aa: CASSYWTAGHGNTIYF
abundance: NA; v_gene: TRBV5-4; d_gene: TRBD1; j_gene: TRBJ2-7; CDR3nt: TGTGCCAGCAGGCGGGACAGGGGGAACTACGAGCAGTACTTC; CDR3aa: CASRRDRGNYEQYF
abundance: NA; v_gene: TRBV7-9; d_gene: NA; j_gene: TRBJ2-7; CDR3nt: TGTGCCAGCAGCTTGGGGACAAACTACGAGCAGTACTTC; CDR3aa: CASSLGTNYEQYF
abundance: NA; v_gene: TRBV28; d_gene: TRBD1; j_gene: TRBJ2-3; CDR3nt: TGTGCCAGCAGTTCCCCCGGGACAGGGGGCCCCGCAGATACGCAGTATTTT; CDR3aa: CASSSPGTGGPADTQYF
abundance: NA; v_gene: TRBV5-1; d_gene: TRBD1; j_gene: TRBJ2-2; CDR3nt: TGCGCCAGCAGCTTGGCGGGACAGGGAAACACCGGGGAGCTGTTTTTT; CDR3aa: CASSLAGQGNTGELFF
abundance: NA; v_gene: TRBV5-4; d_gene: NA; j_gene: TRBJ2-3; CDR3nt: TGTGCCAGCAGCCCGCGGAAACAGGGCGGAACAGATACGCAGTATTTT; CDR3aa: CASSPRKQGGTDTQYF
abundance: NA; v_gene: TRBV4-3; d_gene: NA; j_gene: TRBJ1-2; CDR3nt: TGCGCCAGCAGCCAAGATAGCCGTGGAGGGCTCTATGGCTACACCTTC; CDR3aa: CASSQDSRGGLYGYTF
abundance: NA; v_gene: TRBV10-1; d_gene: NA; j_gene: TRBJ1-5; CDR3nt: TGCGCCAACCCTACCCATGGGGCCAATAGTCAGCCCCAGCATTTT; CDR3aa: CANPTHGANSQPQHF
abundance: NA; v_gene: TRBV19; d_gene: NA; j_gene: TRBJ1-4; CDR3nt: TGTGCCAGTAGTATAAACCGCCCGGGGTCAGGTGAAAAACTGTTTTTT; CDR3aa: CASSINRPGSGEKLFF
abundance: NA; v_gene: TRBV28; d_gene: NA; j_gene: TRBJ1-1; CDR3nt: TGTGCCAGGGTCGCCAGGGCTGTGAGCACTGAAGCTTTCTTT; CDR3aa: CARVARAVSTEAFF
abundance: once; v_gene: TRBV24-1; d_gene: TRBD1; j_gene: TRBJ1-6; CDR3nt: TGTGCCACCGACGTCCCGGGACAGAGCTCCTATAATTCACCCCTCCACTTT; CDR3aa: CATDVPGQSSYNSPLHF
abundance: NA; v_gene: TRBV5-1; d_gene: NA; j_gene: TRBJ1-1; CDR3nt: TGCGCCAGCAGCTTGGACAGGAACACTGAAGCTTTCTTT; CDR3aa: CASSLDRNTEAFF
abundance: NA; v_gene: TRBV12-5; d_gene: TRBD1; j_gene: TRBJ1-5; CDR3nt: TGTGCTAGTGGCGAGGGTACGGGACAGGGGGTAGATAATGAGAACAATCAGCCCCAGCATTTT; CDR3aa: CASGEGTGQGVDNENNQPQHF
abundance: NA; v_gene: TRBV11-3; d_gene: NA; j_gene: TRBJ1-2; CDR3nt: TGTGCCAGCAGCTTCAGGGCTGGGGCAGGAGATTATGGCTACACCTTC; CDR3aa: CASSFRAGAGDYGYTF
abundance: NA; v_gene: TRBV4-3; d_gene: NA; j_gene: TRBJ1-3; CDR3nt: TGCGCCAGCAGCCAAGACGGGGGCTCTGGAAACACCATATATTTT; CDR3aa: CASSQDGGSGNTIYF
abundance: NA; v_gene: TRBV24-1; d_gene: NA; j_gene: TRBJ1-2; CDR3nt: TGTGCCACCAGTGATCCGCAGGGGTTCTATGGCTACACCTTC; CDR3aa: CATSDPQGFYGYTF
abundance: once; v_gene: TRBV25-1; d_gene: NA; j_gene: TRBJ2-7; CDR3nt: TGTGCCAGCAGTGTTCTTAGGAGCTCCTACGAGCAGTACTTC; CDR3aa: CASSVLRSSYEQYF
abundance: NA; v_gene: TRBV27; d_gene: TRBD2; j_gene: TRBJ2-7; CDR3nt: TGTGCCAGCAGTTCCCGAAGTAGCGGGGTCTCCTACGAGCAGTACTTC; CDR3aa: CASSSRSSGVSYEQYF
abundance: few; v_gene: TRBV7-2; d_gene: TRBD1; j_gene: TRBJ1-2; CDR3nt: TGTGCCAGCAGCACCACAGGGGGTGGTGGCTACACCTTC; CDR3aa: CASSTTGGGGYTF
abundance: NA; v_gene: TRBV5-1; d_gene: NA; j_gene: TRBJ2-2; CDR3nt: TGCGCCAGCAGCTTGGCCAGGGATCGGAGCACCGGGGAGCTGTTTTTT; CDR3aa: CASSLARDRSTGELFF
abundance: NA; v_gene: TRBV5-4; d_gene: TRBD1; j_gene: TRBJ1-2; CDR3nt: TGTGCCAGCAGCCCCGGGACAGTTTTCTATGGCTACACCTTC; CDR3aa: CASSPGTVFYGYTF
abundance: NA; v_gene: TRBV19; d_gene: NA; j_gene: TRBJ2-1; CDR3nt: TGTGCCAGTAGGGGGGGGGCGTTGAGTGAGCAGTTCTTC; CDR3aa: CASRGGALSEQFF
abundance: NA; v_gene: TRBV7-8; d_gene: TRBD2; j_gene: TRBJ2-3; CDR3nt: TGTGCCAGCACCCGAGCGGGGGGGCACACAGATACGCAGTATTTT; CDR3aa: CASTRAGGHTDTQYF